The clone carrying this T cell receptor (beta chain) occurred a few times. What it binds is unknown. The entry originates in a study of cytomegalovirus exposure and HLA in healthy donors. Points from the study as a whole: Previously analyzed data showed that most TCR beta V segments were productive at a frequency of about 87% or about 30%.

In the PCR, 60 Vbeta and 13 Jbeta primers were used. TCRdb's copy holds only in-frame clones and misses some; the assay was immunoSEQ multiplex PCR. The top ten hold 2% to 3% of the sample, which has about 130,000 clones, approximately 61% seen once. The trim removed 1 base at V and 5 bases at J, leaving 7 bases unmatched. CDR3 size: 18 residues. Germline CDR1 reads LNHNV; CDR2 reads YYDKDF (reference sequence). Every donor was a healthy person donating bone marrow. Input material: PBMCs. This sequence was found in a woman aged 40-49 years in good health and CMV-seronegative. This chain links TRBV15 with TRBJ2-2, with TRBD2 matching over 13 bases. CDR3 in DNA: TGTGCCACCAGCAGAGCTGGACTAGCGGGGGTCGGAACCGGGGAGCTGTTTTTT. This codes for CATSRAGLAGVGTGELFF.